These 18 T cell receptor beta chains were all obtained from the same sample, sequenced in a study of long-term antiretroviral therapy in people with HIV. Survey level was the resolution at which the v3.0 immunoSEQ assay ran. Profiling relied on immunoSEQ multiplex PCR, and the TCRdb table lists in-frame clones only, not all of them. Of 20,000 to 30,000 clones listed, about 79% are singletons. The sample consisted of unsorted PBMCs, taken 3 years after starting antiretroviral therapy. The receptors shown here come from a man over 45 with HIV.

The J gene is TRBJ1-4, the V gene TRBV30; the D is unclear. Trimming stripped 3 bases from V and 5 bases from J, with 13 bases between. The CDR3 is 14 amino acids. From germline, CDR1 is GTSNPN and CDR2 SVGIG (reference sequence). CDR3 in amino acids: CAWSAGRNNEKLFF. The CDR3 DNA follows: TGTGCCTGGAGCGCCGGCAGGAACAATGAAAAACTGTTTTTT.

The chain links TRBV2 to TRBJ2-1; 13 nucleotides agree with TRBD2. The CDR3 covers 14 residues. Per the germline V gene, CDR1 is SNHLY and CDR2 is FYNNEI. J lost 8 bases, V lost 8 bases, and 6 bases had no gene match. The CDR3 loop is CASRTSGSWYEQFF. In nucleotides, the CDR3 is TGTGCCAGCCGGACTAGCGGGAGTTGGTATGAGCAGTTCTTC.

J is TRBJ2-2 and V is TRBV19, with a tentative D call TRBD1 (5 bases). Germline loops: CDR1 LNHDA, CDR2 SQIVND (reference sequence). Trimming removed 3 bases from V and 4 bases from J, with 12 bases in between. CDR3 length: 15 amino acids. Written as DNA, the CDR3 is TGTGCCAGTAGTATTACCAGGGTGGGCACCGGGGAGCTGTTTTTT. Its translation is CASSITRVGTGELFF. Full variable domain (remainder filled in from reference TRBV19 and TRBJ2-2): DGGITQSPKYLFRKEGQNVTLSCEQNLNHDAMYWYRQDPGQGLRLIYYSQIVNDFQKGDIAEGYSVSREKKESFPLTVTSAQKNPTAFYLCASSITRVGTGELFFGEGSRLTVL.

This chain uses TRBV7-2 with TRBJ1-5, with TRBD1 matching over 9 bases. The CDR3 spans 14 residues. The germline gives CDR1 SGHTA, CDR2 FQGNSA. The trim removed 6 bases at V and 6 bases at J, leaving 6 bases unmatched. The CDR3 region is CASSSGTGPQPQHF. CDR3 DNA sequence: TGTGCCAGCAGTTCTGGGACAGGGCCTCAGCCCCAGCATTTT.

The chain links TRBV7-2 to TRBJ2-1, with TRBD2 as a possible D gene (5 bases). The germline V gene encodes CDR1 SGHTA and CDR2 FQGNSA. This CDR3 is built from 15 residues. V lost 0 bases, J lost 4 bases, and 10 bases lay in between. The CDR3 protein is CASSLASGPYNEQFF. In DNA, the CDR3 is TGTGCCAGCAGCTTAGCGAGCGGACCTTACAATGAGCAGTTCTTC.

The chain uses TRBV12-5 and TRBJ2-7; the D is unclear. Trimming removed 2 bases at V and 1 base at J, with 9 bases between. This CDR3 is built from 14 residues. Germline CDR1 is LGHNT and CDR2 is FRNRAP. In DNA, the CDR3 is TGTGCTAGTGGTTTGTCCCTCGAGTCCTACGAGCAGTACTTC. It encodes CASGLSLESYEQYF.

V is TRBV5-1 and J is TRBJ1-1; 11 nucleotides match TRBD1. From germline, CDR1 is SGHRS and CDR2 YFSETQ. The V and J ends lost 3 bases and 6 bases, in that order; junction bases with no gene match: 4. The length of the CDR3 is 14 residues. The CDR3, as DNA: TGCGCCAGCAGCTGGGGGGACAGGGGGTCTGAAGCTTTCTTT. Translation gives CASSWGDRGSEAFF.

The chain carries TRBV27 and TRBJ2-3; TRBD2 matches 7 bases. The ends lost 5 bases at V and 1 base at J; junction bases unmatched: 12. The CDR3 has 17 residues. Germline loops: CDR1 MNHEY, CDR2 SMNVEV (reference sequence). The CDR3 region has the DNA TGTGCCAGCAGTATGGGGGAGGGCCTGTTCGGCACAGATACGCAGTATTTT. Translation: CASSMGEGLFGTDTQYF.

The CDR3 sequence: CASGQPIGDEAFF. CDR3 nucleotide sequence: TGTGCCAGTGGACAGCCGATTGGCGACGAAGCTTTCTTT. The gene calls are TRBV19 and TRBJ1-1, with a tentative D call TRBD1 (6 bases). Trimming shortened V by 8 bases and J by 8 bases, and 18 bases separated the two germline ends. The CDR3 is 13 amino acids. Germline V gene sequence: CDR1 LNHDA, CDR2 SQIVND (reference sequence). Filled out from reference TRBV19 and TRBJ1-1, the complete variable domain reads DGGITQSPKYLFRKEGQNVTLSCEQNLNHDAMYWYRQDPGQGLRLIYYSQIVNDFQKGDIAEGYSVSREKKESFPLTVTSAQKNPTAFYLCASGQPIGDEAFFGQGTRLTVV.

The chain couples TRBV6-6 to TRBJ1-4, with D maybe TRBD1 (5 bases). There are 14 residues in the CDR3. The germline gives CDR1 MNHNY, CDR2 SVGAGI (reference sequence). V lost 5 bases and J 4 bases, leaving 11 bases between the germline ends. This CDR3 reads CASSNDRINEKLFF. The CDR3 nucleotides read TGTGCCAGCAGTAACGACAGAATTAATGAAAAACTGTTTTTT.

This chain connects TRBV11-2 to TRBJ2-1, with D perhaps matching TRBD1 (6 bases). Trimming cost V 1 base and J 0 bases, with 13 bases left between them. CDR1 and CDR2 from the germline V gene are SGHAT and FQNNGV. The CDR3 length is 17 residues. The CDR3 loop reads CASSLALGGSSYNEQFF. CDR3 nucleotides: TGTGCCAGCAGCTTAGCCCTAGGGGGTAGCTCCTACAATGAGCAGTTCTTC.

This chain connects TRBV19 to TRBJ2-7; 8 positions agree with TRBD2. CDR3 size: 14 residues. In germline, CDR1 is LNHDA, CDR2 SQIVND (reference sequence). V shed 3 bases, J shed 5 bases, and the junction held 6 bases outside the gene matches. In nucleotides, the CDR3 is TGTGCCAGTAGTATTTTGGGACTAGATGACGAGCAGTACTTC. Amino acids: CASSILGLDDEQYF. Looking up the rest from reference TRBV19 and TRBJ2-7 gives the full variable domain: DGGITQSPKYLFRKEGQNVTLSCEQNLNHDAMYWYRQDPGQGLRLIYYSQIVNDFQKGDIAEGYSVSREKKESFPLTVTSAQKNPTAFYLCASSILGLDDEQYFGPGTRLTVT.

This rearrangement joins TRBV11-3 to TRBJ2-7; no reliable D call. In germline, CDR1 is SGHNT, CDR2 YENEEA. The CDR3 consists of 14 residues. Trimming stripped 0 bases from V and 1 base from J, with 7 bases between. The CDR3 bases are TGTGCCAGCAGCTTAGAAGGGATTTCCTACGAGCAGTACTTC. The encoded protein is CASSLEGISYEQYF.

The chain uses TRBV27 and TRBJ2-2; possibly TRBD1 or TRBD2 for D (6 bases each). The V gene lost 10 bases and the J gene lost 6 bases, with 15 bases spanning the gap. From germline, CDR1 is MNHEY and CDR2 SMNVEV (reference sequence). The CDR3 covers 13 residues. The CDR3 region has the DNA TGTGCCACCGGGATAGGGGGGCCCGGGGAGCTGTTTTTT. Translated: CATGIGGPGELFF.

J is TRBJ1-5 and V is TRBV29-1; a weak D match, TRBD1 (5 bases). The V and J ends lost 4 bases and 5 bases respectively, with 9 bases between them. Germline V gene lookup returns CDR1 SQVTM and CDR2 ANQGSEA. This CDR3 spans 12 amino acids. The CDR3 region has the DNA TGCAGCGTTGGGGTAGGGGATCAGCCCCAGCATTTT. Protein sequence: CSVGVGDQPQHF.

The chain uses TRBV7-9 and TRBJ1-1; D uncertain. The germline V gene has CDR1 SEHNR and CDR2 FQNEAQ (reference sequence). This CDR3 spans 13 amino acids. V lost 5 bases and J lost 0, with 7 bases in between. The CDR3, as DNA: TGTGCCAGCAGCCCTAACATGAACACTGAAGCTTTCTTT. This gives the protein CASSPNMNTEAFF. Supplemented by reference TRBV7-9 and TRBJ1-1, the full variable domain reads DTGVSQNPRHKITKRGQNVTFRCDPISEHNRLYWYRQTLGQGPEFLTYFQNEAQLEKSRLLSDRFSAERPKGSFSTLEIQRTEQGDSAMYLCASSPNMNTEAFFGQGTRLTVV.

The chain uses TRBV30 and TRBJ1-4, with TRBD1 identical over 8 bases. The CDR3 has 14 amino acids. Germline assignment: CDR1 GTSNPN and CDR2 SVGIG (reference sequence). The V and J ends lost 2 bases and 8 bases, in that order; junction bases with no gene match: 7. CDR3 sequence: CAWSRGTGEEKLFF. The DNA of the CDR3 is TGTGCCTGGAGTAGGGGGACAGGCGAAGAAAAACTGTTTTTT. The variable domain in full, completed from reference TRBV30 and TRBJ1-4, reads SQTIHQWPATLVQPVGSPLSLECTVEGTSNPNLYWYRQAAGRGLQLLFYSVGIGQISSEVPQNLSASRPQDRQFILSSKKLLLSDSGFYLCAWSRGTGEEKLFFGSGTQLSVL.

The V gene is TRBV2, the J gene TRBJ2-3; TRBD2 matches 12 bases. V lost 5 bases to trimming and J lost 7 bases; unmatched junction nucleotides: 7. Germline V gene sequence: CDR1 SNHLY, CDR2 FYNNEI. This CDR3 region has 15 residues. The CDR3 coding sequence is TGTGCCAGCAGTCAGACTAGCGGGAGTTTACATACGCAGTATTTT. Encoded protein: CASSQTSGSLHTQYF.